This T cell receptor (beta chain) was captured by sequencing in a study of metastatic and nonmetastatic thyroid tumors. The wider study: Samples came from malignant and benign thyroid patients, and repertoires were compared across blood and tumor or nodule tissue.

Source study methods: The study's classifier, a distant-metastasis tool for papillary thyroid cancer, was built using CDR3 differences across clinicopathological groups. TCRdb reprocessed the PCR reads via MiXCR. The V and J calls here are based on TCRdb, not the publication. The sample has 3,000 to 4,500 clones; 36% are singletons. Thyroid surgery had not been preceded by any treatment in any patient. This CDR3 has 16 amino acids. CDR1 is SGHDN, CDR2 FVKESK, per germline. V gave up 0 bases and J gave up 4 bases, with 15 bases separating them. Study results and caveats: Reported TCR beta diversity, measured in blood and tumor, was significantly higher for malignant thyroid tumors than for benign nodules.

Points on this clone: Its antigen is undetermined.

Specimen: adjacent normal tissue. The chain recombines TRBV14 with TRBJ2-5, with D possibly TRBD2 on 5 matching bases. This receptor was taken from a female donor with papillary thyroid cancer or a benign thyroid nodule (not recorded which). Some clones in this sample may be carry-over from other donors' samples. The CDR3 loop reads CASSQELGGLGETQYF. In DNA, the CDR3 is TGTGCCAGCAGCCAAGAGTTAGGAGGTCTTGGAGAGACCCAGTACTTC.